This TCR beta chain was identified in a study of blood T cell repertoires in COVID-19. Across the study: PBMCs, B-cell-depleted T cells, or T cells were the source of the cDNA or gDNA that made up the material.

Participant ages covered 18 to 89 years across about two dozen US areas. Researchers sorted participants into cohorts using their self-reported clinical history. Per the original data handling: Amplification of reference gene primers was used by the study to estimate nucleated cell counts. Measured with immunoSEQ multiplex PCR; TCRdb has only the in-frame clones, and not every one. Clonal size and the V and J genes are those of that table, whereas D and trimming came from the DNA. The sample lists about 250,000 clones, about 80% occurring once. This clone was seen a few times. V gave up 0 bases and J gave up 0 bases, with 6 bases separating them. CDR1 and CDR2 from the germline V gene are PRHDT and FYEKMQ (reference sequence). This CDR3 comprises 15 residues.

This TCR was sampled from a man aged 45 to 65 who had recovered from COVID-19. This chain connects TRBV13 to TRBJ1-3, with no clear D. Sequencing was carried out using PBMCs or T cells enriched from blood (not recorded which). CDR3 residues: CASSLGQISGNTIYF. The CDR3 DNA reads as TGTGCCAGCAGCTTAGGGCAGATCTCTGGAAACACCATATATTTT.